The present TCR beta chain was sequenced within a study of esophageal squamous cell carcinoma under preoperative chemotherapy. Across the whole study: Both tumor-infiltrating lymphocytes and peripheral blood T cells were profiled.

CDR3 length: 16 amino acids. Looked up from germline, CDR1 is MNHEY and CDR2 is SVGAGI. The germline V and J ends were trimmed by 1 base and 5 bases, with 14 bases remaining between them. Indicated time point: after preoperative PTX-NDP chemotherapy. Preoperative chemotherapy with paclitaxel-nedaplatin was given to patients before surgery. This clonotype has just a few counts. Its cognate antigen is unknown. Using its own MiXCR run on the PCR reads, TCRdb lists one record per CDR3 protein. The sample includes approximately 20,000 distinct CDR3 sequences, around 46% of them seen just once. Study-wide results and caveats: Peripheral T cells showed a significant TCR diversity increase after chemotherapy, unlike tumor-infiltrating lymphocytes.

V usage is TRBV6-5 and J usage is TRBJ1-4; D is undetermined. The clonotype was recovered from a human donor with esophageal squamous cell carcinoma. The donor label of this sample is uncertain. The specimen was collected from a patient given preoperative chemotherapy. CDR3 bases: TGTGCCAGCAGTTACTACCCTCGGACGGTAAATGAAAAACTGTTTTTT. Translated: CASSYYPRTVNEKLFF.